The 6 T cell receptor beta chains below were found in one sample sequenced in a study of blood T cell repertoires in COVID-19 (dated by TCRdb to about 2020). Library construction relied on the immunoSEQ multiplex PCR assay. The clones in this table, taken by TCRdb from immuneACCESS, are in-frame only. Not every clone is retained; where verified, under half of the shortfall comes from an unresolved V gene, and the cause of the rest is unknown. This sample comprises about 200,000 clones, around 83% of them detected only once. The ten largest clones add up to roughly 5% of the sample. Sequencing was performed on peripheral blood. The receptor source for this set is a woman older than 75 with acute or convalescent COVID-19.

V is TRBV6-5 and J is TRBJ2-7; perhaps TRBD1 as D (6 bases). The germline V gene has CDR1 MNHEY and CDR2 SVGAGI. The CDR3 contains 15 residues. V was cut by 0 bases and J by 2 bases, with 11 bases left in between. The DNA for the CDR3 is TGTGCCAGCAGTTACTCCTCACAGGGACCCTACGAGCAGTACTTC. It codes for CASSYSSQGPYEQYF.

The chain combines TRBV18 with TRBJ2-1, with unresolved D. CDR1 and CDR2 from the germline V gene are KGHSH and LQKENI. The germline V and J ends were trimmed by 3 bases and 5 bases, with 14 bases remaining between them. The CDR3 totals 15 residues. Here the CDR3 reads CASSPQVELNNEQFF. The CDR3 DNA reads as TGTGCCAGCTCACCGCAGGTAGAACTTAACAATGAGCAGTTCTTC.

Relative to its sample, this clone is medium-sized. This chain joins TRBV14 and TRBJ2-1, with 9 nucleotides matching TRBD1. From germline, CDR1 is SGHDN and CDR2 FVKESK. V was pared by 1 base and J by 5 bases, with 6 bases of the junction left unmatched. The CDR3 is 16 amino acids. CDR3 protein: CASSQVPGQGDNEQFF. The CDR3 DNA follows: TGTGCCAGCAGCCAAGTACCGGGACAGGGAGACAATGAGCAGTTCTTC. The complete variable domain, with remaining parts taken from reference TRBV14 and TRBJ2-1, reads EAGVTQFPSHSVIEKGQTVTLRCDPISGHDNLYWYRRVMGKEIKFLLHFVKESKQDESGMPNNRFLAERTGGTYSTLKVQPAELEDSGVYFCASSQVPGQGDNEQFFGPGTRLTVL.

The chain carries TRBV30 and TRBJ1-6; the D gene is possibly TRBD1 (6 bases). The CDR3 totals 15 residues. CDR1 GTSNPN and CDR2 SVGIG come from the germline V gene (reference sequence). V was pared by 1 base and J by 10 bases, with 17 bases between. The CDR3 loop reads CAWSASGRGYSPLHF. The CDR3 DNA is TGTGCCTGGAGTGCCTCCGGGAGGGGGTACTCACCCCTCCACTTT.

This clone was detected once. The junction departs from the called germline gene at one end, perhaps through a read error. This chain links TRBV7-7 with TRBJ2-1, with D possibly being TRBD2 (6 bases). Germline V gene lookup returns CDR1 SSHAT and CDR2 FNYEAQ (reference sequence). The CDR3 sequence is 15 residues long. This CDR3 is CASSPGGPDYNEQFF. The CDR3 DNA is TGTGCTAGCAGCCCCGGGGGACCCGATTACAATGAGCAGTTCTTC.

The V gene is TRBV7-3, the J gene TRBJ2-2; 9 bases line up with TRBD2. After removal of 5 bases from V and 2 bases from J, the junction contained 6 bases not matched to a gene. The CDR3 covers 16 residues. Germline CDR1 SGHTA, CDR2 FQGTGA. CDR3 loop: CASSAQLAGNTGELFF. The DNA for the CDR3 is TGTGCCAGCAGCGCCCAACTAGCGGGTAACACCGGGGAGCTGTTTTTT.